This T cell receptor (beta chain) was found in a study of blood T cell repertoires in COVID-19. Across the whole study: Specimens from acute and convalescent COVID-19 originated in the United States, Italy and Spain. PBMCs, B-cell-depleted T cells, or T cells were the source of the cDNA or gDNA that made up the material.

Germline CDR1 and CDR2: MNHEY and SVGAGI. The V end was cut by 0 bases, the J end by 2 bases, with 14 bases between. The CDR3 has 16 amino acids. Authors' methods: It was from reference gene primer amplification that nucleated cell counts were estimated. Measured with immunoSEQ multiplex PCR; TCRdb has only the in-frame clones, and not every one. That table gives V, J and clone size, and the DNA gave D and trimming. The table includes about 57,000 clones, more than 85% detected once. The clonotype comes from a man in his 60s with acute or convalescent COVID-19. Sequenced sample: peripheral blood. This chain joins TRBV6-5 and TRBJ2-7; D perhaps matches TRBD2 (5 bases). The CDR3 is CASSYSLPKEAYEQYF. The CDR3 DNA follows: TGTGCCAGCAGTTACTCCTTGCCAAAGGAGGCCTACGAGCAGTACTTC.